Sequencing of this TCR beta chain was carried out in a study of sequential checkpoint blockade in melanoma (dated 2019 in TCRdb). About the study as a whole: Using 1:1 randomization, the trial assigned patients either to first-line nivolumab followed by ipilimumab (arm A) or to ipilimumab followed by nivolumab (arm B). Maintenance nivolumab came after both trial sequences. DNA from about 90 melanoma tumor samples collected before treatment underwent TCRbeta immunosequencing. For roughly 20 patients, matched tumor biopsies were taken both before treatment and at week 13, after single-agent nivolumab (arm A) or ipilimumab (arm B). The same lesion was the source of approximately 79% of the matched pre- and post-treatment tumor biopsy pairs. Here is what the overall study found, with its caveats: Within-arm analyses of tumor T-cell fraction were constrained by small sample sizes and reduced statistical power. Patients whose tumor T-cell fraction and clonality increased by week 13 were about 30 times more likely to achieve clinical benefit. Among patients in the nivolumab-first arm (arm A), tumor TIL clonality before treatment was associated with response (P = .04). Validation of the response-prediction model combining TCR metrics and mutation burden is needed in larger, independent patient cohorts. Tumor T-cell fraction and clonality correlated with PD-L1 staining and CD8+ T-cell counts but not with mutational load.

Germline trimming amounts to 6 bases on V and 3 bases on J, with 10 as the count of junction bases outside the gene matches. The CDR3 sequence holds 16 residues, the cysteine and phenylalanine included. CDR3 DNA only is kept here, 48 bases in frame from base 1. CDR1 and CDR2 were assigned from the germline V gene as MDHEN and SYDVKM. This clone was detected only a few times. Its recognized antigen is unknown. Qualities for individual bases were not recorded, and no much larger clone is one base off. The treatment or condition label on this specimen signifies: randomized to nivolumab then ipilimumab (arm A) or the reverse (arm B). No trial patient had received prior DNA-damaging chemotherapy. CheckMate 064, a randomized, open-label phase II trial of sequential checkpoint blockade, was the source of the samples, all of which came from patients with melanoma. Genomic DNA from formalin-fixed paraffin-embedded (FFPE) tissue samples served as the input for tumor TCR sequencing.

The immunoSEQ Assay was used to immunosequence TCRbeta CDR3 regions from genomic DNA. Prior to high-throughput sequencing, genomic DNA was amplified by bias-controlled multiplex PCR. As for the authors' bioinformatics: To quantify the absolute abundance of each unique TCRbeta CDR3 region, the sequences were collapsed and filtered. Clonality, defined as 1 minus Pielou's evenness, was calculated using only productive rearrangements. Tumor T-cell fraction was calculated by normalizing TCRbeta template counts to the amount of usable DNA, which was estimated from several housekeeping genes. A previously published method was used to identify clones with significantly greater frequencies in on-treatment samples than in baseline samples. What TCRdb holds here is the immuneACCESS table cut down to in-frame rearrangements. Part of the clones is not present; checked against another copy, under half of the missing clones reflect an unresolved V gene, and the others are unexplained. V and J calls and clone size are given by that table; D and trimming were obtained from the DNA. This sample has some 3,700 clones in its table, and roughly a fifth of those were observed once. The ten largest account for about a fifth of the sample.

Source: tumor tissue (inferred from file names), taken from a patient given nivolumab and ipilimumab in sequence. Here the chain combines TRBV28 and TRBJ1-1; 10 middle bases align to TRBD1. The sequence was obtained from a human patient with melanoma. Some clones in this sample may be carry-over from other donors' samples. The CDR3 sequence is CASSLRQGAGDTEAFF. The nucleotides are TGTGCCAGCAGCCTCAGACAGGGGGCTGGGGACACTGAAGCTTTCTTT.